One sample yielded the 24 T cell receptor beta chains listed below, sequenced in a study of blood T cell repertoires in COVID-19. The repertoire was sequenced with immunoSEQ multiplex PCR; TCRdb's copy has only in-frame clones and lacks some. This sample has some 120,000 clones, with more than 90% found just once. Input material: peripheral blood. These receptor sequences come from a man in his sixties with COVID-19, enrolled during active disease.

The chain has TRBV5-1 and TRBJ1-1; D is possibly TRBD1 (6 bases). The germline CDR1 and CDR2 sequences are SGHRS and YFSETQ. This CDR3 is built from 14 residues. V was cut by 3 bases and J by 1 base, with 10 bases left in between. Here the CDR3 DNA reads TGCGCCAGCAGCTGGGACACCCCGAACACTGAAGCTTTCTTT. Translation: CASSWDTPNTEAFF.

This clone has only a few counts. This chain links TRBV11-3 with TRBJ1-3; D is ambiguous. With 6 bases removed from V and 3 bases from J, the gap between germline ends came to 15 bases. This CDR3 comprises 15 residues. Per the germline V gene, CDR1 is SGHNT and CDR2 is YENEEA. The CDR3 protein is CASSLSLIFGNTIYF. CDR3 nucleotide sequence: TGTGCCAGCAGTCTTAGTCTAATCTTTGGAAACACCATATATTTT.

Written as DNA, the CDR3 is TGTGCCATCAGTGTCCAGAATGAGCAGTTCTTC. Protein sequence: CAISVQNEQFF. The chain couples TRBV10-3 to TRBJ2-1, with D unresolved. Germline loops: CDR1 ENHRY, CDR2 SYGVKD. This CDR3 is built from 11 residues. Trimming left V 4 bases short and J 7 bases short, with 5 bases between.

The chain couples TRBV5-1 to TRBJ2-7; no clear D gene. This CDR3 is built from 12 residues. V lost 3 bases and J 2 bases, leaving 6 bases between the germline ends. CDR1 is SGHRS, CDR2 YFSETQ, per germline. The CDR3 here is CASSSTTYEQYF. Written as DNA, the CDR3 is TGCGCCAGCAGCTCTACTACCTACGAGCAGTACTTC.

This chain's CDR3 is CASSPPRGGGYEQYF. The CDR3 coding sequence is TGTGCCAGCAGCCCCCCGCGGGGCGGGGGCTACGAGCAGTACTTC. This rearrangement joins TRBV6-6 to TRBJ2-7; 7 bases line up with TRBD2. V lost 6 bases to trimming and J lost 3 bases; unmatched junction nucleotides: 11. Germline lookup yields CDR1 MNHNY and CDR2 SVGAGI (reference sequence). The CDR3 covers 15 residues.

This clone has a handful of counts. Other DNA sequences in the sample encode the same CDR3. The rearrangement links TRBV12-3 or TRBV12-4 to TRBJ2-5, with a weak D call TRBD1 (5 bases). V lost 4 bases and J lost 3, with 6 bases in between. This CDR3 comprises 12 residues. CDR3 sequence (DNA): TGTGCCAGCAGTTCAGGGAAAGAGACCCAGTACTTC. This sequence encodes CASSSGKETQYF.

This chain links TRBV7-2 with TRBJ2-1; tentatively, D is TRBD1 (5 bases). V dropped 1 base and J dropped 2 bases, with 15 bases sitting between them. Germline CDR1 SGHTA, CDR2 FQGNSA. The CDR3 covers 17 residues. CDR3 protein: CASSLESPVTAYNEQFF. DNA of the CDR3: TGTGCCAGCAGCTTAGAGTCCCCCGTGACAGCCTACAATGAGCAGTTCTTC.

The gene calls are TRBV3-1 (or the pseudogene TRBV3-2) and TRBJ1-2; 12 positions match TRBD1. The CDR3 is 18 amino acids. V lost 4 bases, J lost 7 bases, and 16 bases stayed unmatched. Germline V gene sequence: CDR1 LGHDT, CDR2 YNNKEL (reference sequence). The CDR3 here is CASSLLGTGGRRLSGYTF. The DNA for the CDR3 is TGTGCCAGCAGCCTCTTAGGGACAGGGGGCCGTAGGTTGAGTGGCTACACCTTC.

This chain joins TRBV11-2 and TRBJ2-1; 8 nucleotides line up with TRBD2. Germline CDR1 SGHAT, CDR2 FQNNGV. This CDR3 region has 13 residues. Trimming took 4 bases from V and 15 from J; bases not matched to a gene: 11. This chain's CDR3 is CASSSPTSATMFF. The CDR3 DNA reads as TGTGCCAGCAGCTCTCCGACTAGCGCGACGATGTTCTTC.

This rearrangement joins TRBV4-1 to TRBJ2-5; 7 bases match TRBD2. Per germline, CDR1 MGHRA and CDR2 YSYEKL. This CDR3 comprises 15 residues. V lost 0 bases to trimming and J lost 9 bases; unmatched junction nucleotides: 10. The DNA for the CDR3 is TGCGCCAGCAGCCAAGATCTTGTGGAGGGGAGGGCCCAGTACTTC. Translated, it gives CASSQDLVEGRAQYF.

The V call is TRBV2, the J call TRBJ2-1; D is undetermined. The CDR3 is made up of 13 amino acids. CDR1 is SNHLY, CDR2 FYNNEI, per germline. Trimming left V 5 bases short and J 4 bases short, with 9 bases between. CDR3 protein: CASSPSPYNEQFF. For the CDR3, the DNA is TGTGCCAGCAGTCCGTCCCCGTACAATGAGCAGTTCTTC. Full variable domain (remainder filled in from reference TRBV2 and TRBJ2-1): EPEVTQTPSHQVTQMGQEVILRCVPISNHLYFYWYRQILGQKVEFLVSFYNNEISEKSEIFDDQFSVERPDGSNFTLKIRSTKLEDSAMYFCASSPSPYNEQFFGPGTRLTVL.

The chain combines TRBV7-8 with TRBJ1-6; 8 bases are a match to TRBD1. V shed 4 bases and J 10 bases; nucleotides not matched to a gene: 6. This CDR3 contains 14 residues. The germline V gene encodes CDR1 SGHVS and CDR2 FQNEAQ. The CDR3 loop is CASSSGQGKSPLHF. CDR3 coding DNA: TGTGCCAGCAGCTCCGGACAGGGTAAATCACCCCTCCACTTT.

The CDR3 sequence is CASSERTGPTGELFF. CDR3 bases: TGTGCCAGCAGTGAACGGACAGGACCCACCGGGGAGCTGTTTTTT. The rearrangement links TRBV6-1 to TRBJ2-2, with 7 bases that match TRBD1. V was clipped by 2 bases and J by 4 bases; unmatched bases: 4. This CDR3 is built from 15 residues. Germline V gene data show CDR1 as MNHNS and CDR2 as SASEGT.

The rearrangement uses TRBV12-5 and TRBJ1-2; D perhaps matches TRBD1 (5 bases). The CDR3 runs 14 residues. V was trimmed by 2 bases and J by 3 bases, leaving 10 bases between them. Germline CDR1 reads LGHNT; CDR2 reads FRNRAP. CDR3 region: CASGLTRADYGYTF. The CDR3 DNA is TGTGCTAGTGGTTTGACCAGGGCGGACTATGGCTACACCTTC.

This clone was seen just once. One end of the junction fails to match germline, which may point to a read error. Here the CDR3 DNA reads TGTGCTAGCAGCTTCGACAGGTTACAAGAGACCCAGTACTTC. Amino acid sequence: CASSFDRLQETQYF. This chain connects TRBV7-7 to TRBJ2-5; D is possibly TRBD1 (6 bases). Germline CDR1 SSHAT, CDR2 FNYEAQ (reference sequence). The CDR3 sequence is 14 residues long.

This clone was seen more than once but under ten times. Other DNA sequences in the sample encode the same CDR3. This chain uses TRBV4-1 with TRBJ1-1; maybe TRBD1 (5 bases). The V end lost 0 bases, the J end lost 4 bases, and 9 bases lay between the germline ends. From germline, CDR1 is MGHRA and CDR2 YSYEKL. The CDR3 sequence is 14 residues long. CDR3 coding DNA: TGCGCCAGCAGCCAAGATATGGGGGGCACTGAAGCTTTCTTT. Protein product: CASSQDMGGTEAFF.

This sequence joins TRBV9 and TRBJ2-1; a possible D gene is TRBD2 (5 bases). Germline assignment: CDR1 SGDLS and CDR2 YYNGEE. The V gene lost 4 bases and the J gene lost 9 bases, with 17 bases spanning the gap. The CDR3 consists of 14 residues. The CDR3 reads CASSPRASLGEQFF. The DNA of the CDR3 is TGTGCCAGCAGCCCACGGGCTAGCCTGGGTGAGCAGTTCTTC. The full variable domain, with the rest looked up from reference TRBV9 and TRBJ2-1, is DSGVTQTPKHLITATGQRVTLRCSPRSGDLSVYWYQQSLDQGLQFLIQYYNGEERAKGNILERFSAQQFPDLHSELNLSSLELGDSALYFCASSPRASLGEQFFGPGTRLTVL.

This chain connects TRBV10-2 to TRBJ1-6, with 7 bases matching TRBD1. The germline CDR1 and CDR2 sequences are WSHSY and SAAADI. CDR3 length equals 15 residues. Trimming took 8 bases from V and 3 from J; bases not matched to a gene: 7. The CDR3 DNA reads TGCGCCAGCCGAGCAACAGGGGACTATAATTCACCCCTCCACTTT. Its protein product is CASRATGDYNSPLHF.

The chain links TRBV21-1 to TRBJ2-1; the listed D gene, TRBD2, was not tested against the DNA. TRBV21-1 has pseudogene status. The CDR3 totals 16 residues. The CDR3 DNA reads as TGTGCCAGCAGCAAGTTTGAGCGGGAAACCTACAATGAGCAGTTCTTC. Encoded protein: CASSKFERETYNEQFF.

The V call is TRBV30, the J call TRBJ2-3, with D possibly being TRBD2 (6 bases). V gave up 2 bases and J gave up 5 bases, with 14 bases separating them. Germline V gene sequence: CDR1 GTSNPN, CDR2 SVGIG (reference sequence). The CDR3 has 14 amino acids. Here the CDR3 DNA reads TGTGCCTGGAGTCCTGGAGGGGTGAGAGATACGCAGTATTTT. Protein product: CAWSPGGVRDTQYF.

The rearrangement joins TRBV24-1 to TRBJ2-3; TRBD2 might be the D (6 bases). CDR1 KGHDR and CDR2 SFDVKD come from the germline V gene. CDR3 length: 17 residues. The V and J ends lost 2 bases and 3 bases respectively, with 17 bases between them. The CDR3 DNA is TGTGCCACCAGTGATTCCCCTCCGGGACTTACAACAGATACGCAGTATTTT. This sequence encodes CATSDSPPGLTTDTQYF.

The DNA of the CDR3 is TGTGCCAGCAGCCAGGAGTGGGCGGGAGAAAGTAACACCGGGGAGCTGTTTTTT. It yields the protein CASSQEWAGESNTGELFF. V usage is TRBV4-2 and J usage is TRBJ2-2; TRBD2 aligns across 7 bases. Germline V gene sequence: CDR1 LGHNA, CDR2 YNFKEQ. The CDR3 extends over 18 amino acids. V lost 3 bases and J lost 2; bases outside the gene matches: 12.

The rearrangement links TRBV6-1 to TRBJ2-7, with 10 positions matching TRBD2. The CDR3 is made up of 17 amino acids. Germline V gene lookup returns CDR1 MNHNS and CDR2 SASEGT. The junction had 10 bases not matched to a gene; V was cut back by 3 bases and J by 2 bases. The CDR3 sequence is CASSDPLAGQLTYEQYF. The CDR3 DNA reads as TGTGCCAGCAGTGATCCACTAGCGGGACAGTTGACCTACGAGCAGTACTTC.

This chain connects TRBV6-5 to TRBJ1-1; D is perhaps TRBD1 (6 bases). Germline CDR1 is MNHEY and CDR2 is SVGAGI. Between the trimmed V and J ends, which lost 4 bases and 1 base, there was a span of 10 bases. The CDR3 runs 14 residues. In DNA form, the CDR3 reads TGTGCCAGCAGTTTCCAAGGGGGGAACACTGAAGCTTTCTTT. This sequence encodes CASSFQGGNTEAFF.